This T cell receptor beta chain was profiled in a study of T cell repertoires in cytomegalovirus infection. Study-wide context: Public TCR beta signature analysis indicated the presence of both CMV infection and matching HLA type. Study-wide results and limits: HLA-C-restricted TCR beta clonotypes specific for CMV led the ex vivo response. There were carriers of CMV plus the relevant HLA, and cumulative public TCR beta family frequency identified them.

This clonotype was detected ten times or more. Its antigen is not identified. The V end was cut by 8 bases, the J end by 0 bases, with 11 bases between. Germline-derived CDR1 and CDR2 are SGHTA and FQGNSA. This CDR3 has 15 amino acids. TCRdb redid the calling of the reads with MiXCR, one entry per CDR3 protein. The repertoire holds roughly 230,000 distinct CDR3 sequences, with about 15% as singletons. The TCR was taken from a human donor in good health (CMV status not recorded). Some clones in this sample may be carry-over from other donors' samples. The sample comprised CD8+ T cells from PBMCs. The chain has TRBV7-2 and TRBJ2-6; tentatively, D is TRBD1 (6 bases). CDR3 DNA sequence: TGTGCCAGCTATGACAGGAACTCTGGGGCCAACGTCCTGACTTTC. Its translation is CASYDRNSGANVLTF.